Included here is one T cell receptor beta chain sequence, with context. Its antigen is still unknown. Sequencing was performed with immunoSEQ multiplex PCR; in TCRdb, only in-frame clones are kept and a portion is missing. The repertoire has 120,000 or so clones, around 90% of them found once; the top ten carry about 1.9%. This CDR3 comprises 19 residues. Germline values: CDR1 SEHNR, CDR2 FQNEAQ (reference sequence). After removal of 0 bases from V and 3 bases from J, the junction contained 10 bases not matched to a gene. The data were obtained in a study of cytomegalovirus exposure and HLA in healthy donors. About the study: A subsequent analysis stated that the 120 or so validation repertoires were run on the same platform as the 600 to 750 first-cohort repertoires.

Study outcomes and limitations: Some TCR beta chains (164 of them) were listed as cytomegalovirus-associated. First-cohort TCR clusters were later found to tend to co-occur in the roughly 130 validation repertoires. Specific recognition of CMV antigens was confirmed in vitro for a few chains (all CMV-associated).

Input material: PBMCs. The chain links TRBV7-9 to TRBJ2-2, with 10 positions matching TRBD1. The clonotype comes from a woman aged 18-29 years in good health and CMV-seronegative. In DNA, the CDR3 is TGTGCCAGCAGCTTAGCGATACTTATTGGACAGGGGGACACCGGGGAGCTGTTTTTT. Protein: CASSLAILIGQGDTGELFF.